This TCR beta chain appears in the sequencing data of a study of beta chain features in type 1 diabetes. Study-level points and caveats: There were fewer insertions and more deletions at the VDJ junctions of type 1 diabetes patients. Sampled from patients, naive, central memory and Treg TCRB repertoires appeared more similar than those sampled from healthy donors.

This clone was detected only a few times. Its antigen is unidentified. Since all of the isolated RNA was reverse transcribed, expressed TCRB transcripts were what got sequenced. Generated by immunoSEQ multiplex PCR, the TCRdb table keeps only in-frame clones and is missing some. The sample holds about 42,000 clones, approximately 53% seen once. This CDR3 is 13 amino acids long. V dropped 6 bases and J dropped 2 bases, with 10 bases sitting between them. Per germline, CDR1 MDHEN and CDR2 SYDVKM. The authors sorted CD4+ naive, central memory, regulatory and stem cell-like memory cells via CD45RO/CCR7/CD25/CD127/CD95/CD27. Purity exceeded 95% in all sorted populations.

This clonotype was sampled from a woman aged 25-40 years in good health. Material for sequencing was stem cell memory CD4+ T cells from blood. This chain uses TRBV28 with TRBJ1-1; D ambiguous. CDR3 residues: CASRGAANTEAFF. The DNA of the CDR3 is TGTGCCAGCAGAGGAGCAGCAAACACTGAAGCTTTCTTT.